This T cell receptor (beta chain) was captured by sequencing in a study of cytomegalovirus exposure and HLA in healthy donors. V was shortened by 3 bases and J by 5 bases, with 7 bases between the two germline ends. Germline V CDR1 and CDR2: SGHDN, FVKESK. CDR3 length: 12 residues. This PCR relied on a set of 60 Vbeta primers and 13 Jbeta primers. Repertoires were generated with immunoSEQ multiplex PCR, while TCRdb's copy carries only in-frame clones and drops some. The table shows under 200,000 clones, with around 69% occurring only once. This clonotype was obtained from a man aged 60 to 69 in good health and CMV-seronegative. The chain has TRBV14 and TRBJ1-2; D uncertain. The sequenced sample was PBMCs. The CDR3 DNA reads TGTGCCAGCAGCCAGGCCCAATATGGCTACACCTTC. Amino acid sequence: CASSQAQYGYTF.